This record concerns one T cell receptor beta chain sequence. Antigen: not known. Other DNA variants within this sample encode the same CDR3. Deletions cut 0 bases from V and 3 bases from J, with 5 bases between. The CDR3 is 13 residues long. Looked up from germline, CDR1 is MNHEY and CDR2 is SVGAGI. The data were obtained in a study of cytomegalovirus exposure and HLA in healthy donors. Study results and limitations: Published work reported that the classifier diagnosed cytomegalovirus status with high specificity and sensitivity.

Generated by immunoSEQ multiplex PCR, the TCRdb table keeps only in-frame clones and is missing some. The sample includes some 170,000 clones, 85% of them seen just once. The source material was PBMCs. The receptor's source is a man aged 30-40 years in good health and CMV-seropositive. The chain recombines TRBV6-5 with TRBJ1-2; D is unresolved. CDR3 DNA: TGTGCCAGCAGTTACTCATCTGACTATGGCTACACCTTC. Encoded protein: CASSYSSDYGYTF.